Listed here are 27 T cell receptor beta chains from one sample, sequenced in a study of shared clonotypes between healthy human individuals. Clones were read by immunoSEQ multiplex PCR, and TCRdb kept only the in-frame ones, dropping some. The sample gives approximately 640,000 clones, 90% of which show up once; about 33% is in the top ten. Sequenced material: memory CD8+ T cells from PBMCs. Subset here: CD45RO+ cells pooled with CCR7-negative TemRA cells. The receptors shown here come from a man younger than 30 in good health. Some clones in this sample may be carry-over from other donors' samples.

Only one count was recorded for this clone. The chain is built from TRBV7-6 and TRBJ2-2, with TRBD2 matching over 8 bases. V was pared by 4 bases and J by 5 bases, with 3 bases of the junction left unmatched. The germline V gene encodes CDR1 SGHVS and CDR2 FNYEAQ. The CDR3 sequence is 14 residues long. As DNA, the CDR3 is TGTGCCAGCAGCTCGGGACTAGAAACCGGGGAGCTGTTTTTT. Its protein product is CASSSGLETGELFF. The complete variable domain, with remaining parts taken from reference TRBV7-6 and TRBJ2-2, reads GAGVSQSPRYKVTKRGQDVALRCDPISGHVSLYWYRQALGQGPEFLTYFNYEAQQDKSGLPNDRFSAERPEGSISTLTIQRTEQRDSAMYRCASSSGLETGELFFGEGSRLTVL.

This clone was recorded only once. The J gene is TRBJ1-1, the V gene TRBV4-1; D call uncertain. Trimming removed 5 bases from V and 5 bases from J, with 24 bases in between. Germline-derived CDR1 and CDR2 are MGHRA and YSYEKL. The CDR3 is 17 residues long. CDR3 sequence reads: CASSWTGKDYFRTEAFF. The CDR3 region has the DNA TGCGCCAGCAGCTGGACTGGTAAAGACTACTTTCGGACTGAAGCTTTCTTT.

This clone was seen only a few times. The rearrangement uses TRBV5-5 and TRBJ1-1; D may be TRBD1 (5 bases). The CDR3 has 14 residues. Germline CDR1 SGHKS, CDR2 YYEKEE (reference sequence). Trimming took off 4 bases at V and 0 bases at J, with 10 bases between the two ends. The CDR3: CASSTLGVNTEAFF. In nucleotides, the CDR3 is TGTGCCAGCAGCACCTTGGGGGTGAACACTGAAGCTTTCTTT.

The CDR3 DNA follows: TGCAGCGTCCACCGGACTAGCGGTAGCACAGATACGCAGTATTTT. This sequence encodes CSVHRTSGSTDTQYF. The chain uses TRBV29-1 and TRBJ2-3; TRBD2 agrees at 10 bases. The CDR3 spans 15 residues. V lost 6 bases to trimming and J lost 0 bases; unmatched junction nucleotides: 6. The germline gives CDR1 SQVTM, CDR2 ANQGSEA.

The V and J genes are TRBV6-5 and TRBJ2-7; D might be TRBD1 (6 bases). This CDR3 spans 14 amino acids. Between the trimmed V and J ends, which lost 4 bases and 3 bases, there was a span of 13 bases. The germline CDR1 and CDR2 sequences are MNHEY and SVGAGI. The CDR3: CASSSRDTDYEQYF. CDR3 DNA: TGTGCCAGCAGTTCCCGGGACACAGACTACGAGCAGTACTTC.

This chain connects TRBV7-6 to TRBJ2-2, with TRBD1 matching 9 bases. CDR1 is SGHVS and CDR2 is FNYEAQ in the germline V gene. The CDR3 contains 15 residues. V shed 3 bases, J shed 5 bases, and the junction held 4 bases outside the gene matches. CDR3 residues: CASSFLQGATGELFF. CDR3 nucleotide sequence: TGTGCCAGCAGCTTCTTACAGGGGGCGACCGGGGAGCTGTTTTTT.

Written as DNA, the CDR3 is TGTGCCAGCAGCCAATGTTGGAACTTCCCGGGAGACGTCTTGTTCTCCGAGCAGTACTTC. Its translation is CASSQCWNFPGDVLFSEQYF. This sequence joins TRBV4-2 and TRBJ2-7; a possible D gene is TRBD2 (6 bases). Looked up from germline, CDR1 is LGHNA and CDR2 is YNFKEQ. The CDR3 has 20 amino acids. V was cut by 2 bases and J by 6 bases, with 32 bases left in between.

This sequence joins TRBV11-2 and TRBJ2-1; D is unclear. The germline gives CDR1 SGHAT, CDR2 FQNNGV. V lost 0 bases and J lost 6, with 12 bases in between. The CDR3 spans 15 residues. CDR3 residues: CASSLDLRLINEQFF. The CDR3, as DNA: TGTGCCAGCAGCTTAGATCTTCGGCTGATCAATGAGCAGTTCTTC.

The rearrangement joins TRBV15 to TRBJ2-7, with D possibly being TRBD1 (6 bases). The CDR3 contains 15 residues. V lost 0 bases and J lost 7, with 16 bases in between. The germline CDR1 and CDR2 sequences are LNHNV and YYDKDF (reference sequence). CDR3 nucleotides: TGTGCCACCAGCAGAGAGGGCCAGGGGTCGGAAGAGCAGTACTTC. Amino acid sequence: CATSREGQGSEEQYF.

The chain couples TRBV2 to TRBJ1-2; no reliable D call. Per germline, CDR1 SNHLY and CDR2 FYNNEI. CDR3 length: 14 residues. The ends were cut back, 8 bases at V and 0 bases at J, with 13 bases in the middle. CDR3 sequence: CASSGAFSNYGYTF. The CDR3 DNA is TGTGCCAGCTCGGGCGCGTTCTCTAACTATGGCTACACCTTC.

This rearrangement joins TRBV6-1 to TRBJ2-2, with D possibly called TRBD1 or TRBD2 (6 bases each). The CDR3 contains 14 residues. Trimming removed 4 bases at V and 6 bases at J, with 12 bases between. Germline lookup yields CDR1 MNHNS and CDR2 SASEGT. DNA of the CDR3: TGTGCCAGCAGTGGCAGGGGAGGACCCGGGGAGCTGTTTTTT. Translating gives CASSGRGGPGELFF.

J is TRBJ2-3 and V is TRBV28; TRBD1 aligns across 9 bases. CDR1 is MDHEN and CDR2 is SYDVKM in the germline V gene. This CDR3 is built from 15 residues. Unmatched junction bases numbered 2, after V lost 0 bases and J lost 4 bases. The CDR3 coding sequence is TGTGCCAGCAGTTTATGGGACAGGGGCCCAGATACGCAGTATTTT. This gives the protein CASSLWDRGPDTQYF.

The rearrangement uses TRBV4-1 and TRBJ2-1; D gene ambiguous. Germline V gene sequence: CDR1 MGHRA, CDR2 YSYEKL. V shed 0 bases and J shed 8 bases, with 14 bases lying between them. The CDR3 covers 15 residues. The CDR3 coding sequence is TGCGCCAGCAGCCAAGATTTGGGGATCGGCTATGAGCAGTTCTTC. Its translation is CASSQDLGIGYEQFF.

The chain recombines TRBV30 with TRBJ2-7, with 7 bases matching TRBD1. Germline lookup yields CDR1 GTSNPN and CDR2 SVGIG (reference sequence). This CDR3 has 12 amino acids. The J segment lost 3 bases and the V segment lost 8 bases, leaving 7 bases of the junction unmatched. This CDR3 is CAGTGQYYEQYF. The DNA of the CDR3 is TGTGCCGGAACGGGACAGTACTACGAGCAGTACTTC.

The rearrangement joins TRBV6-6 to TRBJ2-7; 14 bases are shared with TRBD2. Unmatched junction bases numbered 7, after V lost 6 bases and J lost 6 bases. Germline lookup yields CDR1 MNHNY and CDR2 SVGAGI (reference sequence). The CDR3 runs 15 residues. CDR3 amino acids: CASRSGLAGASEQYF. CDR3 coding DNA: TGTGCCAGCAGGTCGGGACTAGCGGGAGCGTCCGAGCAGTACTTC.

In this sample, this clone turned up a few times. The genes are TRBV10-1 and TRBJ2-1; the match to TRBD2 covers 10 bases. This CDR3 contains 15 residues. Trimming took 6 bases from V and 7 from J; bases not matched to a gene: 9. Germline V CDR1 and CDR2: WNHNN, SYGVQD (reference sequence). CDR3 sequence: CASSKTSGPGNEQFF. CDR3 DNA: TGCGCCAGCAGCAAGACTAGCGGGCCGGGGAATGAGCAGTTCTTC.

The rearrangement links TRBV5-1 to TRBJ2-1; the D gene is possibly TRBD2 (5 bases). Trimming left V 2 bases short and J 10 bases short, with 13 bases between. This CDR3 contains 13 residues. Per germline, CDR1 SGHRS and CDR2 YFSETQ. DNA for the CDR3: TGCGCCAGCAGCTTCTTAGGGTCGGGGGAGCAGTTCTTC. Translation: CASSFLGSGEQFF.

This clone appeared a single time. The chain is built from TRBV27 and TRBJ2-1; D unclear. The V and J ends lost 2 bases and 4 bases respectively, with 15 bases between them. CDR3 length equals 16 residues. The germline gives CDR1 MNHEY, CDR2 SMNVEV (reference sequence). In DNA form, the CDR3 reads TGTGCCAGCAGTTTAATGGGCCTCGGCTCGTACAATGAGCAGTTCTTC. This translates into CASSLMGLGSYNEQFF.

The chain combines TRBV7-9 with TRBJ2-5, with D possibly matching TRBD1 (5 bases). CDR1 and CDR2 from the germline V gene are SEHNR and FQNEAQ (reference sequence). V dropped 6 bases and J dropped 4 bases, with 21 bases sitting between them. There are 16 residues in the CDR3. The CDR3 bases are TGTGCCAGCAGTTACGGCCCTAGGACATTCCCAGAGACCCAGTACTTC. This sequence encodes CASSYGPRTFPETQYF.

The V gene is TRBV2, the J gene TRBJ2-7; D is possibly TRBD1 or TRBD2 (5 bases each). The CDR3 extends over 15 amino acids. V gave up 6 bases and J gave up 6 bases, with 21 bases separating them. From germline, CDR1 is SNHLY and CDR2 FYNNEI. Written as DNA, the CDR3 is TGTGCCAGCAGCGGGACGGTGGAAAGGACGGCCGAGCAGTACTTC. This encodes CASSGTVERTAEQYF.

Here the CDR3 reads CASSRVPDEQYF. In DNA form, the CDR3 reads TGTGCCAGCAGCCGGGTGCCGGACGAGCAGTACTTC. The chain links TRBV6-1 to TRBJ2-7; D uncertain. The CDR3 runs to 12 residues. CDR1 MNHNS and CDR2 SASEGT come from the germline V gene. Trimming cost V 6 bases and J 5 bases, with 11 bases left between them.

This chain joins TRBV19 and TRBJ1-1; tentatively, D is TRBD1 (5 bases). CDR1 and CDR2 from the germline V gene are LNHDA and SQIVND (reference sequence). V lost 7 bases, J lost 6 bases, and 9 bases lay in between. The CDR3 length is 11 residues. Written as DNA, the CDR3 is TGTGCCAGTAAGCAGGGCCCTGAAGCTTTCTTT. It translates to CASKQGPEAFF.

This clone has ten or more counts. CDR3 sequence reads: CASSEGDYEQYF. The CDR3, as DNA: TGTGCCAGCTCAGAAGGCGACTACGAGCAGTACTTC. The chain couples TRBV10-3 to TRBJ2-7; D is uncertain. There are 12 residues in the CDR3. The germline V gene has CDR1 ENHRY and CDR2 SYGVKD. Deletions cut 10 bases from V and 3 bases from J, with 13 bases between.

Comments on this clone: Other DNA sequences from this sample encode an identical CDR3 as well. The gene calls are TRBV7-3 and TRBJ2-7; no firm D call. The ends were cut back, 5 bases at V and 3 bases at J, with 8 bases in the middle. The CDR3 is 12 residues long. Germline V gene sequence: CDR1 SGHTA, CDR2 FQGTGA. The CDR3 nucleotides are TGTGCCAGCAGCCCAGACGGCTACGAGCAGTACTTC. It encodes CASSPDGYEQYF.

In nucleotides, the CDR3 is TGTGCCAGCAGCCAAGCTAGAATCGACAGGGCAGAGACCCAGTACTTC. Its translation is CASSQARIDRAETQYF. The chain has TRBV14 and TRBJ2-5; 7 positions match TRBD1. CDR3 length: 16 residues. J was trimmed by 4 bases and V by 1 base; bases with no gene match: 9. The germline V gene encodes CDR1 SGHDN and CDR2 FVKESK.

This clone is a singleton in its sample. CDR3 sequence (DNA): TGTGCCAGCAGTTCCGGGACTAGCGGGAGACGTGGATACAATGAGCAGTTCTTC. Encoded protein: CASSSGTSGRRGYNEQFF. The chain has TRBV28 and TRBJ2-1, with 14 bases aligning to TRBD2. The CDR3 runs 18 residues. Germline CDR1 MDHEN, CDR2 SYDVKM. The J segment lost 4 bases and the V segment lost 4 bases, leaving 9 bases of the junction unmatched. Using reference TRBV28 and TRBJ2-1 for the parts outside the CDR3, the full variable domain is DVKVTQSSRYLVKRTGEKVFLECVQDMDHENMFWYRQDPGLGLRLIYFSYDVKMKEKGDIPEGYSVSREKKERFSLILESASTNQTSMYLCASSSGTSGRRGYNEQFFGPGTRLTVL.

The chain has TRBV5-1 and TRBJ2-7; 7 bases line up with TRBD2. The V segment lost 5 bases and the J segment 3 bases; nucleotides outside the gene matches: 11. The CDR3 covers 15 residues. Germline V gene data show CDR1 as SGHRS and CDR2 as YFSETQ. As DNA, the CDR3 is TGCGCCAGCAGTTCGGCGCGGGACTATATCTACGAGCAGTACTTC. Translated, it gives CASSSARDYIYEQYF.